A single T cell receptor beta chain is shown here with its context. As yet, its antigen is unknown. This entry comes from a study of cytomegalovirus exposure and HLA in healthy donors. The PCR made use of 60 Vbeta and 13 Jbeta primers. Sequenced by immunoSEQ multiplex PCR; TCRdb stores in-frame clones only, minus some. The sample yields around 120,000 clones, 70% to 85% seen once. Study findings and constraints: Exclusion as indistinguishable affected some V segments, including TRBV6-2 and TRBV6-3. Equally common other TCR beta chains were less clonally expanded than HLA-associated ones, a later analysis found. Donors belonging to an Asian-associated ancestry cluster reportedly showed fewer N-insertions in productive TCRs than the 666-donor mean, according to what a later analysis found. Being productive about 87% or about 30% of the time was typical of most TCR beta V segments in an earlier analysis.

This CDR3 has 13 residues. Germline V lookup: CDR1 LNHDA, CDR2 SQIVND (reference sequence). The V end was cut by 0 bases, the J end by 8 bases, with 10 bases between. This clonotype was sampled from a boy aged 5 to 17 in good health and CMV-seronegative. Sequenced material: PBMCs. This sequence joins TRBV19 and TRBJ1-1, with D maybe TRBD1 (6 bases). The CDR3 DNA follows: TGTGCCAGTAGTATAGAGGGGGGGACAGAAGCTTTCTTT. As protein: CASSIEGGTEAFF.